Presented here are 26 T cell receptor beta chains from one specimen sequenced in a study of shared clonotypes between healthy human individuals. Clones were sequenced by immunoSEQ multiplex PCR, and TCRdb holds only the in-frame ones, with some missing. The table shows 2 million to 3 million clones, with roughly 93% occurring only once. Sample: naive CD4+ T cells from PBMCs. Regarding subset: CD45RA+ positively selected. The receptors were gathered from a man younger than 35 in good health. Some clones in this sample may be carry-over from other donors' samples.

This rearrangement joins TRBV29-1 to TRBJ2-1; D not certain. Germline V gene lookup returns CDR1 SQVTM and CDR2 ANQGSEA. The CDR3 has 13 amino acids. Deletions cut 8 bases from V and 2 bases from J, with 13 bases between. CDR3 residues: CSLVGGTYNEQFF. CDR3 in DNA: TGCAGCCTAGTAGGTGGTACCTACAATGAGCAGTTCTTC.

This chain uses TRBV30 with TRBJ2-3, with a tentative D call TRBD2 (7 bases). Germline V gene data show CDR1 as GTSNPN and CDR2 as SVGIG (reference sequence). The CDR3 loop spans 15 amino acids. V was shortened by 4 bases and J by 1 base, with 15 bases between the two germline ends. In DNA, the CDR3 is TGTGCCTGGACCGCTCCGGGGGGCCGCACAGATACGCAGTATTTT. Encoded protein: CAWTAPGGRTDTQYF.

The rearrangement links TRBV10-3 to TRBJ1-1; D is unclear. Between the trimmed V and J ends, which lost 7 bases and 0 bases, there was a span of 9 bases. There are 13 residues in the CDR3. Germline V gene data show CDR1 as ENHRY and CDR2 as SYGVKD. CDR3 bases: TGTGCCATCATGGGCAGCATGAACACTGAAGCTTTCTTT. It encodes CAIMGSMNTEAFF.

Of note for this clone: The sample contains more than one DNA sequence encoding this CDR3. J is TRBJ2-2 and V is TRBV2, with 11 positions matching TRBD2. Germline CDR1 SNHLY, CDR2 FYNNEI. Trimming removed 6 bases from V and 1 base from J; junction bases left unmatched: 1. The CDR3 extends over 15 amino acids. CDR3 region: CASSGTSGNTGELFF. Written as DNA, the CDR3 is TGTGCCAGCAGCGGGACTAGCGGGAACACCGGGGAGCTGTTTTTT.

This chain links TRBV7-2 with TRBJ1-2; 7 bases fit TRBD1. After removal of 2 bases from V and 8 bases from J, the junction contained 5 bases not matched to a gene. CDR1 is SGHTA and CDR2 is FQGNSA in the germline V gene. The CDR3 contains 13 residues. CDR3 in amino acids: CASSLRQGGGYTF. In nucleotides, the CDR3 is TGTGCCAGCAGCTTACGACAGGGTGGCGGCTACACCTTC.

This rearrangement joins TRBV19 to TRBJ2-2, with TRBD2 matching 13 bases. V lost 5 bases, J lost 5 bases, and 8 bases stayed unmatched. This CDR3 has 17 residues. Germline V lookup: CDR1 LNHDA, CDR2 SQIVND (reference sequence). CDR3 residues: CASSQTSGRTMTGELFF. CDR3 coding DNA: TGTGCCAGTAGTCAGACTAGCGGGAGGACCATGACCGGGGAGCTGTTTTTT.

A single count supports this clone. Other DNA sequences in the same sample also yield this CDR3. This chain connects TRBV18 to TRBJ2-7; 7 bases match TRBD2. CDR1 and CDR2 from the germline V gene are KGHSH and LQKENI. V lost 3 bases and J lost 3; bases outside the gene matches: 2. This CDR3 region has 13 residues. In DNA, the CDR3 is TGTGCCAGCTCACCTACTAGCGACTACGAGCAGTACTTC. It translates to CASSPTSDYEQYF.

This chain uses TRBV28 with TRBJ1-1; D is perhaps TRBD1 (6 bases). Trimming stripped 2 bases from V and 6 bases from J, with 13 bases between. This CDR3 region has 14 residues. Germline V gene data show CDR1 as MDHEN and CDR2 as SYDVKM. The CDR3 coding sequence is TGTGCCAGCAGTTTAAGGGGGGCGAGCGCTGAAGCTTTCTTT. Protein sequence: CASSLRGASAEAFF.

This rearrangement joins TRBV28 to TRBJ1-2, with TRBD1 as a possible D gene (5 bases). Germline CDR1 reads MDHEN; CDR2 reads SYDVKM. This CDR3 is 15 amino acids long. V was shortened by 2 bases and J by 3 bases, with 13 bases between the two germline ends. The CDR3 region is CASSLLDKGDYGYTF. The CDR3, as DNA: TGTGCCAGCAGTTTACTGGATAAAGGGGACTATGGCTACACCTTC.

The chain couples TRBV5-1 to TRBJ2-1, with 11 bases identical to TRBD1. V was pared by 1 base and J by 8 bases, with 2 bases of the junction left unmatched. CDR1 is SGHRS and CDR2 is YFSETQ in the germline V gene. This CDR3 contains 14 residues. CDR3 in amino acids: CASSLPGQGDEQFF. As DNA, the CDR3 is TGCGCCAGCAGCTTGCCGGGACAGGGGGATGAGCAGTTCTTC.

The chain is built from TRBV5-4 and TRBJ1-2, with a tentative D call TRBD1 (5 bases). Germline CDR1 and CDR2: SGHNT and YYREEE (reference sequence). V was cut by 5 bases and J by 3 bases, with 17 bases left in between. CDR3 length: 15 amino acids. The CDR3 DNA is TGTGCCAGCAGAGGACGGAGTGGGGGGGACTATGGCTACACCTTC. Translated, it gives CASRGRSGGDYGYTF.

The rearrangement uses TRBV28 and TRBJ2-7, with D possibly being TRBD2 (6 bases). V was shortened by 7 bases and J by 3 bases, with 16 bases between the two germline ends. Per germline, CDR1 MDHEN and CDR2 SYDVKM. The CDR3 spans 14 residues. The DNA for the CDR3 is TGTGCCAGCAAAGCCGGCGGGGCCGACTACGAGCAGTACTTC. This sequence encodes CASKAGGADYEQYF.

V gene TRBV28 combines with J gene TRBJ1-2, with a tentative D call TRBD1 (6 bases). The CDR3 runs to 14 residues. Germline V CDR1 and CDR2: MDHEN, SYDVKM. Trimming took off 4 bases at V and 4 bases at J, with 13 bases between the two ends. The CDR3 region has the DNA TGTGCCAGCAGTTCGCGACAGGCCTTCTATGGCTACACCTTC. Its protein product is CASSSRQAFYGYTF.

The chain couples TRBV7-8 to TRBJ1-1; D may be TRBD1 (6 bases). The V end was cut by 0 bases, the J end by 1 base, with 12 bases between. The CDR3 has 16 residues. Germline V gives CDR1 SGHVS, CDR2 FQNEAQ. The CDR3 here is CASSLAYYRENTEAFF. CDR3 bases: TGTGCCAGCAGCTTAGCCTACTACAGGGAGAACACTGAAGCTTTCTTT.

This chain uses TRBV9 with TRBJ2-7; D unclear. The CDR3 is made up of 14 amino acids. The V end lost 5 bases, the J end lost 0 bases, and 12 bases lay between the germline ends. From germline, CDR1 is SGDLS and CDR2 YYNGEE. The CDR3 is CASSLGFSSYEQYF. Here the CDR3 DNA reads TGTGCCAGCAGTCTAGGATTTAGCTCCTACGAGCAGTACTTC. Full variable domain (remainder filled in from reference TRBV9 and TRBJ2-7): DSGVTQTPKHLITATGQRVTLRCSPRSGDLSVYWYQQSLDQGLQFLIQYYNGEERAKGNILERFSAQQFPDLHSELNLSSLELGDSALYFCASSLGFSSYEQYFGPGTRLTVT.

In the case of this clone: Other DNA sequences within the sample encode an identical CDR3. V gene TRBV18 combines with J gene TRBJ2-7, with D perhaps matching TRBD2 (6 bases). CDR1 KGHSH and CDR2 LQKENI come from the germline V gene. The CDR3 spans 14 residues. Trimming left V 3 bases short and J 0 bases short, with 9 bases between. The DNA of the CDR3 is TGTGCCAGCTCACCTGGGCGGGGCTCCTACGAGCAGTACTTC. Translating it yields CASSPGRGSYEQYF.

The chain combines TRBV12-1 with TRBJ2-7; TRBD2 was called by the table and not checked on the DNA. TRBV12-1 is a pseudogene locus. The CDR3 contains 17 residues. The CDR3 DNA reads TGTGCCAGCAGCTTTGCGCACAGACTAGCGCAGACCTACGAGCAGTACTTC. Translated, it gives CASSFAHRLAQTYEQYF.

This clone was seen only once. The CDR3 region has the DNA TGTGCCAGCAGCCAAAAGGTCCAGACGTCTGGAAACACCATATATTTT. Its translation: CASSQKVQTSGNTIYF. The chain has TRBV4-2 and TRBJ1-3; unclear D gene. This CDR3 has 16 amino acids. With 2 bases removed from V and 1 base from J, the gap between germline ends came to 12 bases. Germline-derived CDR1 and CDR2 are LGHNA and YNFKEQ.

The chain carries TRBV4-3 and TRBJ2-5; D unclear. V gave up 2 bases and J gave up 2 bases, with 6 bases separating them. Germline V gene data show CDR1 as LGHNA and CDR2 as YSLEER. The CDR3 totals 13 residues. CDR3 amino acids: CASSQHVQETQYF. The CDR3 DNA follows: TGCGCCAGCAGCCAACACGTACAAGAGACCCAGTACTTC.

The CDR3 sequence is CAWSYRSARAGTF. The CDR3 DNA sequence: TGTGCCTGGAGTTACCGGTCTGCAAGGGCTGGCACCTTC. This sequence joins TRBV30 and TRBJ1-2; D call uncertain. This CDR3 has 13 residues. Germline CDR1 reads GTSNPN; CDR2 reads SVGIG (reference sequence). Trimming left V 2 bases short and J 13 bases short, with 20 bases between.

The genes are TRBV18 and TRBJ1-5; D is ambiguous. Germline-derived CDR1 and CDR2 are KGHSH and LQKENI. V gave up 6 bases and J gave up 4 bases, with 16 bases separating them. This CDR3 has 15 amino acids. The CDR3 loop is CASSPDWGGNQPQHF. The CDR3 DNA is TGTGCCAGCTCCCCGGACTGGGGAGGAAATCAGCCCCAGCATTTT.

V and J are TRBV4-2 and TRBJ2-7, with a weak D call TRBD2 (5 bases). The CDR3 is made up of 15 amino acids. The germline gives CDR1 LGHNA, CDR2 YNFKEQ. V dropped 6 bases and J dropped 5 bases, with 20 bases sitting between them. CDR3 coding DNA: TGTGCCAGCAGTCGTGAGGGCGTCTTCGGCGACGAGCAGTACTTC. It encodes CASSREGVFGDEQYF.

As to this clone: At the DNA level, this CDR3 is encoded by other sequences in the same sample as well. This rearrangement joins TRBV28 to TRBJ1-2; D is uncertain. V was pared by 3 bases and J by 8 bases, with 7 bases between. This CDR3 has 11 amino acids. The germline CDR1 and CDR2 sequences are MDHEN and SYDVKM. Here the CDR3 reads CASSLEGGYTF. CDR3 sequence (DNA): TGTGCCAGCAGTTTGGAAGGGGGCTACACCTTC.

This clone turned up a few times. Other DNA sequences in the same sample also yield this CDR3. This rearrangement joins TRBV5-1 to TRBJ1-1; D not resolved. V lost 0 bases and J 0 bases, leaving 3 bases between the germline ends. Germline loops: CDR1 SGHRS, CDR2 YFSETQ. The length of the CDR3 is 13 residues. The CDR3 loop reads CASSLGMNTEAFF. DNA of the CDR3: TGCGCCAGCAGCTTGGGTATGAACACTGAAGCTTTCTTT.

The chain has TRBV5-4 and TRBJ1-1, with 7 bases lining up with TRBD1. Looked up from germline, CDR1 is SGHNT and CDR2 is YYREEE (reference sequence). After removal of 3 bases from V and 1 base from J, the junction contained 3 bases not matched to a gene. The CDR3 runs to 14 residues. Here the CDR3 DNA reads TGTGCCAGCAGCTGGGACAGCCAGAACACTGAAGCTTTCTTT. Amino acid sequence: CASSWDSQNTEAFF.

The chain joins TRBV6-1 to TRBJ2-7; tentative D call: TRBD2 (5 bases). The CDR3 has 14 residues. The V gene's germline CDR1 is MNHNS and CDR2 SASEGT. Trimming took 2 bases from V and 1 from J, leaving 9 bases between them. This CDR3 reads CASSELGVSYEQYF. The CDR3 nucleotides read TGTGCCAGCAGTGAACTCGGGGTGTCCTACGAGCAGTACTTC.